This entry features one T cell receptor beta chain sequence. Its antigen is unknown. This record comes from a study of T cell repertoires in cytomegalovirus infection. Study-level information: Signatures in public TCR beta sequences pointed to both CMV infection and matching HLA type.

Looked up from germline, CDR1 is LNHDA and CDR2 is SQIVND (reference sequence). With V trimmed by 7 bases and J by 5 bases, 10 bases remained unmatched. The CDR3 spans 14 residues. TCRdb ran MiXCR on the reads and lists one entry per CDR3 protein. Of under 350,000 distinct CDR3 sequences listed, over 7.5% are singletons. Study results and caveats: Carriers of CMV and the relevant HLA type were discriminated by public TCR beta frequency. There were HLA-C-restricted CMV-specific TCR beta clonotypes dominating the ex vivo response.

The receptor was isolated from a human donor in good health (CMV status not recorded). Some clones in this sample may be carry-over from other donors' samples. Sequencing was carried out using PBMCs. This chain links TRBV19 with TRBJ2-7; 8 nucleotides line up with TRBD2. The CDR3 DNA follows: TGTGCCAGTAAATTCAGCGGGAGCAGGAACGAGCAGTACTTC. Translating gives CASKFSGSRNEQYF.